Presented here are 7 T cell receptor beta chains from one specimen sequenced in a study of blood T cell repertoires in COVID-19. Data came from immunoSEQ multiplex PCR; TCRdb stores just in-frame clones and leaves some out. The sample records 200,000 to 250,000 clones, around three quarters being singletons. Sample: peripheral blood. These receptors were taken from a woman aged 70-85 years with acute or convalescent COVID-19.

The chain couples TRBV5-1 to TRBJ1-2; 7 positions match TRBD1. J gave up 5 bases and V 4 bases, and 8 bases lay outside the gene matches. The germline CDR1 and CDR2 sequences are SGHRS and YFSETQ. The CDR3 has 14 amino acids. In nucleotides, the CDR3 is TGCGCCAGCAGCCCGGGACAGTTTTGGTATGGCTACACCTTC. It encodes CASSPGQFWYGYTF. Full variable domain (outside the CDR3, taken from reference TRBV5-1 and TRBJ1-2): KAGVTQTPRYLIKTRGQQVTLSCSPISGHRSVSWYQQTPGQGLQFLFEYFSETQRNKGNFPGRFSGRQFSNSRSEMNVSTLELGDSALYLCASSPGQFWYGYTFGSGTRLTVV.

The chain has TRBV21-1 and TRBJ1-5; TRBD1, the table's D call, lacks a check against the DNA. TRBV21-1 is tagged as a pseudogene. CDR3 size: 15 residues. The CDR3 bases are TGTGCCAGCAGCAAAGTAGGGGGCCCTAATCAGCCCCAGCATTTT. It codes for CASSKVGGPNQPQHF.

The V and J genes are TRBV7-2 and TRBJ2-1, with 11 bases matching TRBD2. This CDR3 is 15 amino acids long. Per the germline V gene, CDR1 is SGHTA and CDR2 is FQGNSA. Unmatched junction bases numbered 7, after V lost 6 bases and J lost 6 bases. The CDR3 loop reads CASSIAGGRFNEQFF. Written as DNA, the CDR3 is TGTGCCAGCAGTATAGCGGGGGGGCGGTTCAATGAGCAGTTCTTC.

This chain connects TRBV27 to TRBJ2-5; 10 nucleotides line up with TRBD2. Germline CDR1 is MNHEY and CDR2 is SMNVEV (reference sequence). This CDR3 contains 15 residues. With V trimmed by 6 bases and J by 1 base, 5 bases remained unmatched. This chain's CDR3 is CASRLLAGSQETQYF. The CDR3 region has the DNA TGTGCCAGCAGACTACTAGCGGGGTCCCAAGAGACCCAGTACTTC.

The J gene is TRBJ2-5, the V gene TRBV5-8; 8 nucleotides match TRBD2. The CDR3 sequence is 14 residues long. CDR1 is SGHTS, CDR2 YDEGEE, per germline. Trimming at V came to 0 bases and at J to 4 bases, leaving 2 bases not matched to a gene. CDR3 nucleotides: TGTGCCAGCAGCTTGGCGGGGGGGCGAGAGACCCAGTACTTC. It yields the protein CASSLAGGRETQYF.

V usage is TRBV7-3 and J usage is TRBJ2-1; 7 bases agree with TRBD2. CDR3 length: 13 amino acids. V trimming: 5 bases; J trimming: 4 bases; junction bases outside the gene matches: 2. CDR1 SGHTA and CDR2 FQGTGA come from the germline V gene. The CDR3, as DNA: TGTGCCAGCAGCGGCGGGGGATACAATGAGCAGTTCTTC. Residues: CASSGGGYNEQFF.

The chain has TRBV10-3 and TRBJ2-5; 7 nucleotides agree with TRBD1. The CDR3 is made up of 14 amino acids. Germline CDR1 is ENHRY and CDR2 is SYGVKD. The V and J ends lost 5 bases and 0 bases, in that order; junction bases with no gene match: 3. As DNA, the CDR3 is TGTGCCATCAGTCGGACAGGAGACCAAGAGACCCAGTACTTC. It yields the protein CAISRTGDQETQYF.